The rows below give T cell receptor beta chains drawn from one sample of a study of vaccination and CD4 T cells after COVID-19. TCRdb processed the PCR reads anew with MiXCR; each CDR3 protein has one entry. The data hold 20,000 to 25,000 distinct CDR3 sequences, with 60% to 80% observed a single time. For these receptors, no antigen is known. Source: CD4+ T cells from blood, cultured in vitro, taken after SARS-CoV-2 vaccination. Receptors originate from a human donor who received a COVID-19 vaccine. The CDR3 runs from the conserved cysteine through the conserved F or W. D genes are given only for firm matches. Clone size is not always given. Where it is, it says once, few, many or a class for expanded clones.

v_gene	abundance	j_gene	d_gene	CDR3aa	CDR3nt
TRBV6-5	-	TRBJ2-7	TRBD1	CASSSGFTGARSYEQYF	TGTGCCAGCAGTTCGGGGTTTACAGGGGCTCGGTCCTACGAGCAGTACTTC
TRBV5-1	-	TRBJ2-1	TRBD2	CASSLEVGAGGREQFF	TGCGCCAGCAGCTTGGAGGTGGGAGCGGGGGGGAGAGAGCAGTTCTTC
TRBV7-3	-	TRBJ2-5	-	CASSLFRGVGETQYF	TGTGCCAGCAGCTTATTTAGAGGGGTGGGCGAGACCCAGTACTTC
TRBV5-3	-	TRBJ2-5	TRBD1	CASSLTGVVAQYF	TGTGCCAGCAGCTTGACAGGGGTAGTGGCCCAGTACTTC
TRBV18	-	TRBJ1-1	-	CASSPGPYTDTEAFF	TGTGCCAGCTCCCCCGGGCCCTACACGGACACTGAAGCTTTCTTT
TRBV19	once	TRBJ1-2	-	CASSMPGRYGYTF	TGTGCCAGTAGTATGCCAGGGCGCTATGGCTACACCTTC
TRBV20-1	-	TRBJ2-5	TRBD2	CSALTPGLAGALGQDAQYF	TGCAGTGCCCTGACCCCGGGACTAGCGGGGGCCCTGGGGCAAGACGCCCAGTACTTC
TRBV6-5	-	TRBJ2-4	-	CASSYLDIQYF	TGTGCCAGCAGTTACTTAGACATTCAGTACTTC
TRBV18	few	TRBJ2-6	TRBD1	CASSPRGSGANVLTF	TGTGCCAGCTCACCCAGGGGGTCCGGGGCCAACGTCCTGACTTTC
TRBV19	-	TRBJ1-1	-	CASSIVKGWAEAFF	TGTGCCAGTAGTATAGTTAAGGGTTGGGCTGAAGCTTTCTTT
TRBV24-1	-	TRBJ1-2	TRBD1	CATSDMTGLYGYTF	TGTGCCACCAGTGATATGACAGGGCTCTATGGCTACACCTTC
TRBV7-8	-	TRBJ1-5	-	CASSLLNQPQHF	TGTGCCAGCAGCTTACTAAATCAGCCCCAGCATTTT
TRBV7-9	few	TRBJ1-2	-	CASSLGSARSYGYTF	TGTGCCAGCAGCTTAGGGTCTGCACGGTCCTATGGCTACACCTTC
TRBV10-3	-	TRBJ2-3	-	CAIKFREHTDTQYF	TGTGCCATCAAATTCCGGGAACACACAGATACGCAGTATTTT
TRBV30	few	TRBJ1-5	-	CAWSVLSNQPQHF	TGTGCCTGGAGTGTACTCAGCAATCAGCCCCAGCATTTT
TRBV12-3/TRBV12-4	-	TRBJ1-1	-	CASSYAKGATEAFF	TGTGCCAGCAGTTACGCCAAAGGGGCCACTGAAGCTTTCTTT
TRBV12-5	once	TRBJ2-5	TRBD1	CASGTGTGYQETQYF	TGTGCTAGTGGAACCGGGACAGGGTACCAAGAGACCCAGTACTTC
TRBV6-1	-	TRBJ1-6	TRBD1	CASSPTGAQHSPLHF	TGTGCCAGCAGTCCCACAGGGGCTCAGCATTCACCCCTCCACTTT
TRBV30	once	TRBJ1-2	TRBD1	CAWSIHTRGPDYGYTF	TGTGCCTGGAGTATACATACCAGGGGGCCCGACTATGGCTACACCTTC
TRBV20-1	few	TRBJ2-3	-	CSASGPWGDSGPDTQYF	TGCAGTGCCAGCGGTCCTTGGGGGGACAGCGGGCCAGATACGCAGTATTTT
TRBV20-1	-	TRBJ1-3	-	CSARDGSSGNTIYF	TGCAGTGCTAGAGACGGATCCTCTGGAAACACCATATATTTT
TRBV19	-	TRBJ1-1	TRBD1	CASTSISGGQGGNEAFF	TGTGCCAGTACCTCCATTTCCGGGGGACAGGGAGGAAATGAAGCTTTCTTT
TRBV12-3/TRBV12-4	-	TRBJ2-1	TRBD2	CASSFFYRGELSYNEQFF	TGTGCCAGCAGTTTTTTCTACCGGGGGGAATTGTCCTACAATGAGCAGTTCTTC
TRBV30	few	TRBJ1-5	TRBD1	CAWTPGTGEDQPQHF	TGTGCCTGGACTCCCGGGACAGGGGAAGATCAGCCCCAGCATTTT
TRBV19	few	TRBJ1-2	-	CASSRRGPYGYTF	TGTGCCAGTAGTAGGCGGGGGCCCTATGGCTACACCTTC
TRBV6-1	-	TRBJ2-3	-	CASSEGRGRSTDTQYF	TGTGCCAGCAGTGAAGGTAGGGGGAGAAGCACAGATACGCAGTATTTT
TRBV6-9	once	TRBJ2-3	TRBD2	CASKSSRSGGNTDTQYF	TGTGCCAGCAAATCATCCCGTAGCGGGGGGAACACAGATACGCAGTATTTT
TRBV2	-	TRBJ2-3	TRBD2	CASTGLAGHFSGDTQYF	TGTGCCAGCACCGGACTAGCGGGGCATTTTTCAGGAGATACGCAGTATTTT
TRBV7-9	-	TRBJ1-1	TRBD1	CASSLGGQGNQAFF	TGTGCCAGCAGCTTAGGTGGACAGGGGAACCAAGCTTTCTTT
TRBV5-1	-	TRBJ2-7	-	CASSLEGISYEQYF	TGCGCCAGCAGCTTGGAGGGCATCTCCTACGAGCAGTACTTC
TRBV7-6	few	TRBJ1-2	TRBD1	CASSPRQGRGQDGYTF	TGTGCCAGCAGCCCCCGACAGGGACGAGGACAGGATGGCTACACCTTC
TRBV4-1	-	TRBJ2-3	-	CASSQGPGFEDTQYF	TGCGCCAGCAGCCAAGGCCCAGGGTTTGAAGATACGCAGTATTTT
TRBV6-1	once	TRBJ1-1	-	CASSEGLDGNTEAFF	TGTGCCAGCAGTGAGGGGTTGGACGGGAACACTGAAGCTTTCTTT
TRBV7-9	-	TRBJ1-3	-	CASNTQGASFGNTIYF	TGTGCCAGCAACACACAGGGTGCGAGTTTTGGAAACACCATATATTTT
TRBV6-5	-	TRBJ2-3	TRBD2	CASSYRGGGSTDTQYF	TGTGCCAGCAGTTACCGGGGCGGGGGAAGCACAGATACGCAGTATTTT
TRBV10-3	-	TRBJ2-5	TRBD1	CAISKGQGNEETQYF	TGTGCCATCAGCAAAGGACAGGGAAACGAAGAGACCCAGTACTTC
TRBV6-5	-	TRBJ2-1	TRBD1	CASSYLGQGAYNEQFF	TGTGCCAGCAGTTACTTAGGTCAGGGGGCCTACAATGAGCAGTTCTTC
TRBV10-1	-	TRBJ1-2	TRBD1	CASSQDRGIGGYTF	TGCGCCAGCAGTCAAGACAGGGGAATTGGGGGCTACACCTTC
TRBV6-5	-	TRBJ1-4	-	CASSYSATNEKLFF	TGTGCCAGCAGTTACTCGGCAACTAATGAAAAACTGTTTTTT
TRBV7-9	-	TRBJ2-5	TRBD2	CASSLGYSGGYQETQYF	TGTGCCAGCAGCTTAGGGTATAGCGGGGGATACCAAGAGACCCAGTACTTC
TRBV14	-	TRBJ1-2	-	CASSRQAYGYTF	TGTGCCAGCAGCCGACAGGCCTATGGCTACACCTTC
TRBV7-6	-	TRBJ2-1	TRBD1	CASSLAPDRGNEQFF	TGTGCCAGCAGCTTAGCCCCGGACAGGGGAAATGAGCAGTTCTTC
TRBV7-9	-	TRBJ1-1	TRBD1	CASSLPIPDRGAFF	TGTGCCAGCAGCCTTCCTATTCCTGACAGGGGAGCTTTCTTT
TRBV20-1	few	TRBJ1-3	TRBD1	CSASLHPPGGPFSGNTIYF	TGCAGTGCTAGTCTCCACCCCCCAGGGGGCCCCTTCTCTGGAAACACCATATATTTT
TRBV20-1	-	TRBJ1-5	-	CSARASGARSNQPQHF	TGCAGTGCTAGAGCCTCCGGGGCGAGAAGCAATCAGCCCCAGCATTTT
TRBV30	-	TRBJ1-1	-	CAWGRENTEAFF	TGTGCCTGGGGCCGGGAAAACACTGAAGCTTTCTTT
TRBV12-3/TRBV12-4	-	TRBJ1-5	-	CASSFAGGANQPQHF	TGTGCCAGCAGTTTTGCAGGTGGGGCGAATCAGCCCCAGCATTTT